These 12 T cell receptor beta chains originate from one sample sequenced in a study of blood T cell repertoires in COVID-19. Using immunoSEQ multiplex PCR, the repertoire was profiled, and TCRdb retains in-frame clones only, with some absent. This sample has tens of thousands of clones, with over 65% found just once. Sample: peripheral blood. Receptors were obtained from a woman aged 60-75 years with acute or convalescent COVID-19.

This clone was seen a handful of times. The genes are TRBV9 and TRBJ2-1, with 9 bases that match TRBD2. The CDR3 runs to 14 residues. V shed 3 bases and J 8 bases; nucleotides not matched to a gene: 6. In germline, CDR1 is SGDLS, CDR2 YYNGEE. The chain's CDR3 is CASSGLLAGHEQFF. The CDR3 region has the DNA TGTGCCAGCAGCGGACTTCTAGCGGGGCATGAGCAGTTCTTC.

This chain joins TRBV4-1 and TRBJ2-7; 8 bases fit TRBD1. Germline V gene data show CDR1 as MGHRA and CDR2 as YSYEKL. The CDR3 sequence is 14 residues long. Unmatched junction bases numbered 8, after V lost 5 bases and J lost 5 bases. CDR3 DNA sequence: TGCGCCAGCAGCACCCGGGACAGGAGCCACGAGCAGTACTTC. This codes for CASSTRDRSHEQYF.

This chain connects TRBV25-1 to TRBJ2-1; TRBD2 matches at 7 bases. The CDR3 has 15 amino acids. V lost 3 bases and J lost 5; bases outside the gene matches: 7. Germline V lookup: CDR1 MGHDK, CDR2 SYGVNS. The CDR3 sequence is CASSDLAELNNEQFF. Written as DNA, the CDR3 is TGTGCCAGCAGTGACCTAGCGGAGCTTAACAATGAGCAGTTCTTC.

The genes are TRBV6-5 and TRBJ1-4; D perhaps matches TRBD1 (5 bases). The CDR3 runs to 14 residues. Germline loops: CDR1 MNHEY, CDR2 SVGAGI. Between the trimmed V and J ends, which lost 0 bases and 6 bases, there was a span of 8 bases. The CDR3 protein is CASSYSRGDEKLFF. CDR3 bases: TGTGCCAGCAGTTACTCTCGGGGGGATGAAAAACTGTTTTTT.

The chain recombines TRBV5-1 with TRBJ2-1, with a possible D match to TRBD2 (5 bases). CDR1 and CDR2 from the germline V gene are SGHRS and YFSETQ. V shed 2 bases and J shed 8 bases, with 17 bases lying between them. This CDR3 is built from 15 residues. CDR3 nucleotide sequence: TGCGCCAGCAGCTTCGGACTTAAAAGGGAAGATGAGCAGTTCTTC. It encodes CASSFGLKREDEQFF.

The chain has TRBV12-3 or TRBV12-4 and TRBJ1-2, with 7 positions matching TRBD1. J lost 7 bases, V lost 4 bases, and 6 bases had no gene match. The CDR3 has 13 residues. CDR3 protein: CASSSPGQFGYTF. The CDR3 bases are TGTGCCAGCAGTTCACCGGGACAGTTTGGCTACACCTTC.

This chain links TRBV19 with TRBJ2-1; D is possibly TRBD2 (6 bases). CDR3 size: 16 residues. From germline, CDR1 is LNHDA and CDR2 SQIVND (reference sequence). With 5 bases removed from V and 7 bases from J, the gap between germline ends came to 21 bases. The CDR3 reads CASSPLVGGYRNEQFF. The DNA of the CDR3 is TGTGCCAGTAGTCCCTTGGTGGGAGGCTATAGAAATGAGCAGTTCTTC.

The chain recombines TRBV25-1 with TRBJ2-1; perhaps TRBD2 as D (5 bases). Germline V gene lookup returns CDR1 MGHDK and CDR2 SYGVNS. The length of the CDR3 is 13 residues. Trimming cost V 5 bases and J 3 bases, with 8 bases left between them. The CDR3 DNA is TGTGCCAGCAGTAGGACTGGCTACAATGAGCAGTTCTTC. This sequence encodes CASSRTGYNEQFF.

This chain uses TRBV10-3 with TRBJ2-7, with 11 bases identical to TRBD2. Germline V gene data show CDR1 as ENHRY and CDR2 as SYGVKD. The CDR3 loop spans 16 amino acids. Trimming took 2 bases from V and 5 from J; bases not matched to a gene: 8. The CDR3 spells CAISENPRGLADEQYF. DNA for the CDR3: TGTGCCATCAGTGAGAACCCAAGGGGACTAGCGGACGAGCAGTACTTC.

The V and J genes are TRBV4-2 and TRBJ2-5, with TRBD2 as a possible D gene (6 bases). The germline V gene has CDR1 LGHNA and CDR2 YNFKEQ. CDR3 length: 17 amino acids. V shed 1 base and J shed 2 bases, with 17 bases lying between them. CDR3 in DNA: TGTGCCAGCAGCCAAGGCGCCGCGGGGAGAGAGCAAGAGACCCAGTACTTC. The encoded protein is CASSQGAAGREQETQYF.

This rearrangement joins TRBV6-5 to TRBJ2-7; 7 nucleotides align to TRBD1. Per the germline V gene, CDR1 is MNHEY and CDR2 is SVGAGI. The CDR3 spans 13 residues. Trimming took 5 bases from V and 2 from J; bases not matched to a gene: 3. Here the CDR3 reads CASSTDRAYEQYF. CDR3 sequence (DNA): TGTGCCAGCAGTACCGACAGGGCCTACGAGCAGTACTTC.

The CDR3 DNA sequence: TGTGCCAGCTCACCAGGAACAGGGATCTACGAGCAGTACTTC. This sequence encodes CASSPGTGIYEQYF. The rearrangement uses TRBV18 and TRBJ2-7; D is perhaps TRBD1 (6 bases). Germline CDR1 KGHSH, CDR2 LQKENI. The CDR3 sequence is 14 residues long. The ends were cut back, 2 bases at V and 3 bases at J, with 11 bases in the middle.